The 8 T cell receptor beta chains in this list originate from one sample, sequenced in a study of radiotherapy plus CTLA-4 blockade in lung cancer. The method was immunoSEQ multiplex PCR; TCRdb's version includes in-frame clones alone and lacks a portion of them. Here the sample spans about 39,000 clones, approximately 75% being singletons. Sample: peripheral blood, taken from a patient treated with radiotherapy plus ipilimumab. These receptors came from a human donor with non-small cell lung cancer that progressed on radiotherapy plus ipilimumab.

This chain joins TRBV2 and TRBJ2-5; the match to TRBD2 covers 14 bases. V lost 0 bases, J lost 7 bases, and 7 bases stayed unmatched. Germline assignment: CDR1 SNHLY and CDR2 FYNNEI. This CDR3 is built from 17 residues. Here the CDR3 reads CASSEARTSGGLGTQYF. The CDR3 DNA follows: TGTGCCAGCAGTGAAGCAAGGACTAGCGGGGGGTTAGGGACCCAGTACTTC.

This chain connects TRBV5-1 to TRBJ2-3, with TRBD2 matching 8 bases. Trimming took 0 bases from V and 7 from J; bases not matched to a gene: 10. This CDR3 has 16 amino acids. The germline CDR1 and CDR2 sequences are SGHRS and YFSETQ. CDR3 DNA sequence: TGCGCCAGCAGCTTGGTCACTAGCGGTATCCTTAATACGCAGTATTTT. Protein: CASSLVTSGILNTQYF.

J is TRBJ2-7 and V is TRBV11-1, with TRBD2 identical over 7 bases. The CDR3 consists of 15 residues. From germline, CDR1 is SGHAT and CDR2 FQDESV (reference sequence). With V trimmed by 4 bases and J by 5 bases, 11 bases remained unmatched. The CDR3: CASSSGGLGRNEQYF. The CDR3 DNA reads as TGTGCCAGCAGCTCGGGGGGACTGGGGAGAAACGAGCAGTACTTC.

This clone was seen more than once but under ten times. The CDR3 is CASSLANQGDTQYF. Written as DNA, the CDR3 is TGCGCCAGCAGCTTGGCGAATCAGGGAGATACGCAGTATTTT. The chain has TRBV5-1 and TRBJ2-3; tentatively, D is TRBD1 (5 bases). The CDR3 extends over 14 amino acids. Looked up from germline, CDR1 is SGHRS and CDR2 is YFSETQ. Trimming cost V 0 bases and J 5 bases, with 10 bases left between them.

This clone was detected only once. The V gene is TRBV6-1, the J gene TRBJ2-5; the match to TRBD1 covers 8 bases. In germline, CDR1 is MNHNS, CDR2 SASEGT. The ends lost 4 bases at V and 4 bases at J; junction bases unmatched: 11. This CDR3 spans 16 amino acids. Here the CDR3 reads CASSGRARGLRETQYF. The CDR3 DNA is TGTGCCAGCAGTGGCAGGGCCAGGGGGCTTCGAGAGACCCAGTACTTC.

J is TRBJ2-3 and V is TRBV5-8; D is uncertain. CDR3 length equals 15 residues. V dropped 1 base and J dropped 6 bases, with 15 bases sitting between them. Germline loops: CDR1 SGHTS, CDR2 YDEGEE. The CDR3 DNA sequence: TGTGCCAGCAGCTTGCCTGGCGGTTCAAAGGATACGCAGTATTTT. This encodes CASSLPGGSKDTQYF.

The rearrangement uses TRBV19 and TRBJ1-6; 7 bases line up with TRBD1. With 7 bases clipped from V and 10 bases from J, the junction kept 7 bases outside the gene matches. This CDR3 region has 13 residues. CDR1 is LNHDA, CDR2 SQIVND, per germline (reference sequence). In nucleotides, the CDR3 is TGTGCCAGTAATGGACAGGCAGGATCACCCCTCCACTTT. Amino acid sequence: CASNGQAGSPLHF.

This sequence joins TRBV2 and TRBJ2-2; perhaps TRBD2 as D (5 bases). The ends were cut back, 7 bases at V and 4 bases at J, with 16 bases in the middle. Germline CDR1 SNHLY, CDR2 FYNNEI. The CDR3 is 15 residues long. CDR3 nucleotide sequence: TGTGCCAGCATCGAGGGCTGGGGTGGCACCGGGGAGCTGTTTTTT. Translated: CASIEGWGGTGELFF.